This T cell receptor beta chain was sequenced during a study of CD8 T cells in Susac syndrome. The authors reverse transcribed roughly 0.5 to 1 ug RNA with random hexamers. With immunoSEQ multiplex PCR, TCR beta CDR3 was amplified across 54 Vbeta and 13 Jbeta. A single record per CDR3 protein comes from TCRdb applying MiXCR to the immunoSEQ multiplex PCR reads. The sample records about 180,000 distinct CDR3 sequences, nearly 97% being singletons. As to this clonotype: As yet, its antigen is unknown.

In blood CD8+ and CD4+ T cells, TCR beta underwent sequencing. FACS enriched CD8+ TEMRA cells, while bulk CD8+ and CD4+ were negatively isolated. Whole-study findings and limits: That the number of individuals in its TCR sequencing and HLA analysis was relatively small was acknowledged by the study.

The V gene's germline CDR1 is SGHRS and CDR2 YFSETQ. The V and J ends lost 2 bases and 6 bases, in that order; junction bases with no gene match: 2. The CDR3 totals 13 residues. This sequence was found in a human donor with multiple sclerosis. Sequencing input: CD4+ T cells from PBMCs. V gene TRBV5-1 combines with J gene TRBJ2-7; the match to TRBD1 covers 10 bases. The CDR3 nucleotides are TGCGCCAGCAGCTTCCGGGACAGGGGCGAGCAGTACTTC. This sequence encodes CASSFRDRGEQYF.